The clone carrying this T cell receptor (beta chain) was seen only a few times. TCRdb's copy holds only in-frame clones and misses some; the assay was immunoSEQ multiplex PCR. The sample shows fewer than 4,000 clones, 15% to 20% of them seen only once. The data originate from a study of sequential checkpoint blockade in melanoma. As for treatment: randomized to nivolumab then ipilimumab (arm A) or the reverse (arm B). V shed 4 bases and J shed 0 bases, with 27 bases lying between them. The CDR3 length is 20 residues. In germline, CDR1 is MDHEN, CDR2 SYDVKM. Sequencing was performed on tumor tissue (inferred from file names), taken from a patient given nivolumab and ipilimumab in sequence. J is TRBJ1-1 and V is TRBV28; D is possibly TRBD1 (5 bases). The source of this sequence is a human donor with melanoma. CDR3 coding DNA: TGTGCCAGCAGTTACCCTGCCGTTGGGCGGGCGGGGGTTTTGAACACTGAAGCTTTCTTT. It specifies CASSYPAVGRAGVLNTEAFF. The variable domain in full, completed from reference TRBV28 and TRBJ1-1, reads DVKVTQSSRYLVKRTGEKVFLECVQDMDHENMFWYRQDPGLGLRLIYFSYDVKMKEKGDIPEGYSVSREKKERFSLILESASTNQTSMYLCASSYPAVGRAGVLNTEAFFGQGTRLTVV.